This TCR beta chain was identified during a study of a mutant IDH1 vaccine in newly diagnosed glioma. Documented time point: baseline, week 1 (first vaccination visit). Documented treatment: pre-vaccination baseline after standard-of-care therapy. Data came from immunoSEQ multiplex PCR; TCRdb stores just in-frame clones and leaves some out. The sample contains tens of thousands of clones, approximately 80% of which appear only once. Trimming removed 7 bases at V and 8 bases at J, with 16 bases between. Germline CDR1 is SGHRS and CDR2 is YFSETQ. The length of the CDR3 is 13 residues. The sequence was obtained from a man aged 25-45 years with glioma. The sample consisted of PBMCs, taken from a glioma patient treated with radiotherapy, temozolomide or both. The chain recombines TRBV5-1 with TRBJ2-1, with D maybe TRBD1 (5 bases). The CDR3 nucleotides are TGCGCCAGCGGCGATCGACAGCCCCATGAGCAGTTCTTC. It specifies CASGDRQPHEQFF.